The rows below give T cell receptor beta chains drawn from one sample of a study of control samples from healthy donors and cancer patients. Clones were sequenced by immunoSEQ multiplex PCR, and TCRdb holds only the in-frame ones, with some missing. The table lists fewer than 120,000 clones, roughly 90% of them singletons, with 3.7% in the top ten. Sequencing was done on a sample of PBMCs. The receptors originated from a woman in her sixties with lung cancer. Each CDR3 is given with its conserved first and last residue. Each record gives: CDR3 length, V gene, J gene, clone size, D gene, CDR3 DNA, CDR3 protein. D genes are given only for firm matches. Only some rows state a clone size, as once, few, many or a class for expanded clones.

14	TRBV2	TRBJ1-5	few	NA	TGTGCCAGCAGTGTCCAGGGACCAAGTCAGCCCCAGCATTTT	CASSVQGPSQPQHF
15	TRBV28	TRBJ1-3	NA	NA	TGTGCCAGCAGTTATACAGGTCGCTCTGGAAACACCATATATTTT	CASSYTGRSGNTIYF
14	TRBV6-2/TRBV6-3	TRBJ2-5	NA	NA	TGTGCCAGCAGCCTCTCTAGAAACCAAGAGACCCAGTACTTC	CASSLSRNQETQYF
17	TRBV7-2	TRBJ2-1	NA	TRBD2	TGTGCCAGCAGCGCCCGACTAGCGGGGGATTCCTACAATGAGCAGTTCTTC	CASSARLAGDSYNEQFF
15	TRBV27	TRBJ2-7	NA	NA	TGTGCCAGCAGCCTGTATTCAGGTAGCTCCTACGAGCAGTACTTC	CASSLYSGSSYEQYF
15	TRBV6-5	TRBJ2-4	NA	TRBD2	TGTGCCAGCAGTTACTCGGGGGGGTTAGGAAACATTCAGTACTTC	CASSYSGGLGNIQYF
15	TRBV27	TRBJ1-6	once	NA	TGTGCCAGCAGTTCAATGCGGGGGCGAGATTCACCCCTCCACTTT	CASSSMRGRDSPLHF
15	TRBV5-1	TRBJ2-7	NA	NA	TGCGCCAGCAGCTGGACAGTAGCTAAAGTGGACGAGCAGTACTTC	CASSWTVAKVDEQYF
13	TRBV9	TRBJ1-1	NA	NA	TGTGCCACAGGGACGGACCTTAACACTGAAGCTTTCTTT	CATGTDLNTEAFF
13	TRBV19	TRBJ1-1	NA	NA	TGTGCCAGTAGTACCGGACTCGGCACTGAAGCTTTCTTT	CASSTGLGTEAFF
12	TRBV28	TRBJ1-1	NA	NA	TGTGCCACTTTTGACAGATACACTGAAGCTTTCTTT	CATFDRYTEAFF
14	TRBV6-1	TRBJ2-5	NA	NA	TGTGCCAGCAGTGAAGTGGGGGCAGGGGAGACCCAGTACTTC	CASSEVGAGETQYF
13	TRBV5-1	TRBJ1-1	NA	NA	TGCGCCAGCAGCATGACTATGAACACTGAAGCTTTCTTT	CASSMTMNTEAFF
15	TRBV18	TRBJ2-1	NA	TRBD2	TGTGCCAGCCATAGTGGGACTAGCAACTACAATGAGCAGTTCTTC	CASHSGTSNYNEQFF
15	TRBV21-1	TRBJ2-3	NA	NA	TGTGCCAGCAGCACCCAGCGCGATTGCACAGATACGCAGTATTTT	CASSTQRDCTDTQYF
14	TRBV6-5	TRBJ1-5	NA	NA	TGTGCCAGCAGCCGGCAGGGCCACAATCAGCCCCAGCATTTT	CASSRQGHNQPQHF
15	TRBV19	TRBJ1-4	NA	TRBD1	TGTGCCAGTAGTATTTCGGGACAGGGGTATGAAAAACTGTTTTTT	CASSISGQGYEKLFF
17	TRBV4-1	TRBJ2-1	NA	TRBD2	TGCGCCAGCAGCCAGGGGATAGTTAGCGGGTCTTACAATGAGCAGTTCTTC	CASSQGIVSGSYNEQFF
13	TRBV7-2	TRBJ2-1	NA	TRBD1	TGTGCCAGCAGAGGACGACAGGGCTGGGAGCAGTTCTTC	CASRGRQGWEQFF
14	TRBV5-5	TRBJ2-7	NA	NA	TGTGCCAGCAGCTTGTGGAGCGCCGGGAACGAGCAGTACTTC	CASSLWSAGNEQYF